These 31 T cell receptor beta chains were all obtained from the same sample, sequenced in a study of T cells in women clearing cervical HPV infection. Assay used: immunoSEQ multiplex PCR; TCRdb lists only in-frame clones, some missing. The sample data list 20,000 to 25,000 clones. The sequenced sample consisted of blood buffy coat. These receptor sequences come from a woman between 18 and 70 years old with a cervical HPV16 infection that either progressed to CIN3+ or cleared (not recorded which).

Notes on this clone: The CDR3 end lies 3 residues beyond the end of the read and is filled in from the germline J gene. The chain is built from TRBV6-2 or TRBV6-3 and TRBJ2-7, with 11 bases matching TRBD1. The junction had 4 bases not matched to a gene; V was cut back by 6 bases and J by 3 bases. The CDR3 has 14 amino acids. Germline CDR1 reads MNHEY; CDR2 reads SVGEGT. CDR3: CASRTGQGVYEQYF. The CDR3 DNA, read in part, is TGTGCCAGCAGAACGGGACAGGGGGTCTACGAG.

Of note for this clone: The read is 3 residues too short to cover the CDR3 end, so that end is filled in from the germline J gene. The chain links TRBV7-9 to TRBJ1-2; 7 nucleotides align to TRBD1. The CDR3 sequence is 14 residues long. Germline values: CDR1 SEHNR, CDR2 FQNEAQ (reference sequence). The covered CDR3 bases are TGTGCCAGCAGCGTACCGGGACAGTTCCATGAC. It is translated as CASSVPGQFHD. The whole CDR3 protein reads CASSVPGQFHDYTF. The whole variable domain, remainder taken from reference TRBV7-9 and TRBJ1-2, is DTGVSQNPRHKITKRGQNVTFRCDPISEHNRLYWYRQTLGQGPEFLTYFQNEAQLEKSRLLSDRFSAERPKGSFSTLEIQRTEQGDSAMYLCASSVPGQFHDYTFGSGTRLTVV.

Concerning this clone itself: The read terminates 3 residues ahead of where the CDR3 ends, so the germline J gene completes it. The V call is TRBV29-1, the J call TRBJ2-3; D is undetermined. In germline, CDR1 is SQVTM, CDR2 ANQGSEA. CDR3 size: 14 residues. Partial CDR3 DNA: TGCAGCGTTGATTTTGACGGGTACCAAGAGACG. Its translation is CSVDFDGYQET. The entire CDR3 sequence reads CSVDFDGYQETQYF.

Worth noting for this clone: The CDR3 end is not reached by the read, which stops 3 residues before it; the germline J gene fills it in. This chain connects TRBV20-1 to TRBJ1-2; D is unclear. The CDR3 sequence is 12 residues long. Germline-derived CDR1 and CDR2 are DFQATT and SNEGSKA (reference sequence). V lost 0 bases and J 2 bases, leaving 4 bases between the germline ends. The part of the CDR3 DNA that was read is TGCAGTGCTAGAGATATCAACTATGGC. It yields the protein CSARDINYG. The whole CDR3 reads CSARDINYGYTF.

A remark on this clone: The sequenced fragment ends 3 residues before the CDR3 boundary, so the rest is inferred from the germline J gene. The V and J genes are TRBV5-5 and TRBJ1-2, with D maybe TRBD1 (6 bases). Germline assignment: CDR1 SGHKS and CDR2 YYEKEE (reference sequence). The CDR3 runs 12 residues. Deletions cut 4 bases from V and 2 bases from J, with 6 bases between. CDR3 sequence: CASSDRNYGYTF. Incomplete CDR3 DNA: TGTGCCAGCAGCGACAGGAACTATGGC.

Points on this clone: The read ends 3 residues before the CDR3 terminus; that terminus is restored from the germline J gene. This chain uses TRBV4-1 with TRBJ2-1; 10 nucleotides align to TRBD2. The length of the CDR3 is 17 residues. The germline CDR1 and CDR2 sequences are MGHRA and YSYEKL. The V segment lost 2 bases and the J segment 4 bases; nucleotides outside the gene matches: 8. CDR3 bases read: TGCGCCAGCAGCCAATCAGGACTAGCGGAAAGATACAATGAG. It encodes CASSQSGLAERYNE. The whole CDR3 protein reads CASSQSGLAERYNEQFF.

A word on this clone: The observed sequence ends 3 residues before the CDR3 terminus, with the missing tail filled in from the germline J gene. The genes are TRBV10-3 and TRBJ1-5; 7 positions match TRBD1. This CDR3 has 13 residues. The junction had 4 bases not matched to a gene; V was cut back by 9 bases and J by 2 bases. Germline lookup yields CDR1 ENHRY and CDR2 SYGVKD. Incomplete CDR3 DNA: TGTGCCATAAGCGGGACAGGCAATCAGCCC. It codes for CAISGTGNQP. The entire CDR3 protein is CAISGTGNQPQHF.

To note about this clone: The read terminates 3 residues ahead of where the CDR3 ends, so the germline J gene completes it. V and J are TRBV6-2 or TRBV6-3 and TRBJ2-5; TRBD1 matches at 7 bases. The ends lost 2 bases at V and 4 bases at J; junction bases unmatched: 4. CDR3 length: 14 residues. Germline CDR1 and CDR2: MNHEY and SVGEGT. The covered CDR3 bases are TGTGCCAGCAGTTACGACAGGGTTATAGAGACC. This encodes CASSYDRVIET. The CDR3 reads in full as CASSYDRVIETQYF.

Comment on this clone: The read halts 3 residues ahead of the CDR3 end, with the missing end drawn from the germline J gene. The chain links TRBV12-3 or TRBV12-4 to TRBJ2-3; 7 bases agree with TRBD2. The CDR3 runs to 15 residues. Germline trimming cut 3 bases from V and 2 bases from J; bases unmatched to any gene: 5. CDR3 DNA (partial): TGTGCCAGCAGTTTCCTAGCGGACTACACAGATACG. Translating it yields CASSFLADYTDT. The entire CDR3 sequence reads CASSFLADYTDTQYF.

Of note for this clone: Read data end 3 residues before the CDR3 end; the end is taken from the germline J gene. The chain links TRBV18 to TRBJ2-2; no firm D call. With 1 base removed from V and 4 bases from J, the gap between germline ends came to 13 bases. Germline CDR1 is KGHSH and CDR2 is LQKENI. The CDR3 extends over 16 amino acids. CDR3 loop: CASSPRVEQFTGELFF. The CDR3 bases that were read are TGTGCCAGCTCACCACGGGTAGAACAGTTCACCGGGGAG.

A remark on this clone: The CDR3 is cut off 3 residues early in the read; its end comes from the germline J gene. The chain has TRBV18 and TRBJ1-2, with TRBD1 matching over 10 bases. Germline-derived CDR1 and CDR2 are KGHSH and LQKENI. CDR3 length: 14 residues. Incomplete CDR3 DNA: TGTGCCAGCTCACCAAGACAGGGGGCAGGCGAC. It codes for CASSPRQGAGD. In full, the CDR3 is CASSPRQGAGDYTF.

About this clone itself: The sequenced fragment ends 3 residues before the CDR3 boundary, so the rest is inferred from the germline J gene. V and J are TRBV19 and TRBJ2-1; D is possibly TRBD2 (6 bases). Germline CDR1 LNHDA, CDR2 SQIVND (reference sequence). The CDR3 spans 15 residues. Deletions cut 7 bases from V and 3 bases from J, with 16 bases between. CDR3 DNA (partial): TGTGCCAGTAAGGTCCATCGGGGGTACTACAATGAG. Protein: CASKVHRGYYNE. The full CDR3 sequence reads CASKVHRGYYNEQFF.

In the case of this clone: The CDR3 end lies 3 residues beyond the end of the read and is filled in from the germline J gene. The V gene is TRBV19, the J gene TRBJ2-7, with TRBD1 matching over 10 bases. This CDR3 is 13 amino acids long. J gave up 6 bases and V 3 bases, and 2 bases lay outside the gene matches. Germline assignment: CDR1 LNHDA and CDR2 SQIVND (reference sequence). The CDR3 protein is CASSIGTGVEQYF. CDR3 DNA, as far as it was read: TGTGCCAGTAGTATCGGGACAGGGGTCGAG.

Comments on this clone: The DNA ends 3 residues before the CDR3 does, and the rest of the CDR3 is filled in from the germline J gene. V is TRBV2 and J is TRBJ1-5; 7 bases fit TRBD1. The CDR3 runs 15 residues. Per germline, CDR1 SNHLY and CDR2 FYNNEI. V shed 5 bases, J shed 0 bases, and the junction held 4 bases outside the gene matches. This chain's CDR3 is CASSQNRGSNQPQHF. Partial CDR3 DNA: TGTGCCAGCAGTCAAAACAGGGGTAGCAATCAGCCC.

CDR3: CASSLQGLNEKLFF. The CDR3 bases that were read are TGTGCCAGCAGCTTACAGGGGCTGAATGAAAAA. The chain has TRBV7-9 and TRBJ1-4, with D possibly TRBD1 on 6 matching bases. The CDR3 end falls 3 residues outside the read, so it is completed with the germline J gene. The length of the CDR3 is 14 residues. Germline lookup yields CDR1 SEHNR and CDR2 FQNEAQ (reference sequence). With 2 bases removed from V and 5 bases from J, the gap between germline ends came to 9 bases.

Notes on this clone: The CDR3 end lies 3 residues beyond the end of the read and is filled in from the germline J gene. The rearrangement joins TRBV19 to TRBJ2-1, with 7 bases that match TRBD1. The germline V gene has CDR1 LNHDA and CDR2 SQIVND (reference sequence). V lost 2 bases, J lost 7 bases, and 5 bases stayed unmatched. This CDR3 is 14 amino acids long. The sequenced CDR3 bases are TGTGCCAGTAGTATAAGGGGACAGTCGAATGAG. It specifies CASSIRGQSNE. The entire CDR3 protein reads CASSIRGQSNEQFF.

As for this clone: The read halts 3 residues ahead of the CDR3 end, with the missing end drawn from the germline J gene. The chain combines TRBV5-1 with TRBJ1-4; no clear D gene. This CDR3 has 14 amino acids. Germline V gene sequence: CDR1 SGHRS, CDR2 YFSETQ. The covered CDR3 bases are TGCGCCAGCAGCGTGTCTGCGTCGGGTTCACCA. It specifies CASSVSASGSP. In full, the CDR3 is CASSVSASGSPLFF.

The covered CDR3 bases are TGCAGCGTTGGGATTAGCGGGAGATCTAAAGAGACC. It codes for CSVGISGRSKET. The full CDR3 protein is CSVGISGRSKETQYF. This chain uses TRBV29-1 with TRBJ2-5, with 9 bases matching TRBD2. The CDR3 end falls 3 residues outside the read, so it is completed with the germline J gene. Trimming cost V 4 bases and J 3 bases; bases outside gene matches: 9. Germline-derived CDR1 and CDR2 are SQVTM and ANQGSEA. The length of the CDR3 is 15 residues.

Worth noting for this clone: The sequenced fragment ends 3 residues before the CDR3 boundary, so the rest is inferred from the germline J gene. This specimen includes other DNA sequences encoding the same CDR3. The chain links TRBV7-9 to TRBJ1-5; no definite D call. Trimming removed 1 base at V and 4 bases at J, with 5 bases between. This CDR3 has 13 amino acids. The germline V gene encodes CDR1 SEHNR and CDR2 FQNEAQ (reference sequence). The CDR3 bases that were read are TGTGCCAGCAGCTTAGGGCAGAATCAGCCC. This codes for CASSLGQNQP. The complete CDR3 reads CASSLGQNQPQHF.

Concerning this clone: The read comes to an end 3 residues before the CDR3 does, leaving the germline J gene to fill in the end. The rearrangement links TRBV13 to TRBJ2-6; D call uncertain. The ends were cut back, 7 bases at V and 0 bases at J, with 10 bases in the middle. The CDR3 runs 15 residues. In germline, CDR1 is PRHDT, CDR2 FYEKMQ (reference sequence). The CDR3 bases that were read are TGTGCCAGCACCCGATACATCTCTGGGGCCAACGTC. Amino acid sequence: CASTRYISGANV. The whole CDR3 reads CASTRYISGANVLTF.

Turning to this clone: Read data end 3 residues before the CDR3 end; the end is taken from the germline J gene. The rearrangement uses TRBV20-1 and TRBJ1-5; TRBD1 matches 8 bases. Looked up from germline, CDR1 is DFQATT and CDR2 is SNEGSKA (reference sequence). CDR3 size: 12 residues. Trimming removed 3 bases from V and 6 bases from J; junction bases left unmatched: 1. The sequenced part of the CDR3 DNA is TGCAGTGCTAGGACAGGGGTTCAGCCC. As protein: CSARTGVQP. The entire CDR3 sequence reads CSARTGVQPQHF.

This CDR3 reads CASSNPRRGASGGELFF. The sequenced CDR3 bases are TGTGCCAGTAGTAACCCACGGCGGGGGGCCTCCGGCGGGGAG. The chain carries TRBV19 and TRBJ2-2; 8 nucleotides line up with TRBD2. The read halts 3 residues ahead of the CDR3 end, with the missing end drawn from the germline J gene. The CDR3 spans 17 residues. J gave up 7 bases and V 4 bases, and 14 bases lay outside the gene matches. CDR1 is LNHDA, CDR2 SQIVND, per germline (reference sequence).

Notes on this clone: The read is 3 residues too short to cover the CDR3 end, so that end is filled in from the germline J gene. This rearrangement joins TRBV5-5 to TRBJ1-4, with a possible D match to TRBD1 (5 bases). The V end was cut by 0 bases, the J end by 7 bases, with 10 bases between. Germline V gives CDR1 SGHKS, CDR2 YYEKEE (reference sequence). The CDR3 extends over 14 amino acids. CDR3 sequence: CASSLGGQGEKLFF. The covered CDR3 bases are TGTGCCAGCAGCTTGGGGGGTCAGGGTGAAAAA.

For this clone: The read is 3 residues too short to cover the CDR3 end, so that end is filled in from the germline J gene. This sequence joins TRBV5-1 and TRBJ1-1, with 9 bases aligning to TRBD1. Per the germline V gene, CDR1 is SGHRS and CDR2 is YFSETQ. The V and J ends lost 4 bases and 2 bases, in that order; junction bases with no gene match: 6. CDR3 length equals 15 residues. The sequenced CDR3 bases are TGCGCCAGCAGCGCCGGGACAGGGTTCAACACTGAA. Protein: CASSAGTGFNTE. The CDR3 in full is CASSAGTGFNTEAFF.

Worth noting for this clone: The CDR3 end falls 3 residues outside the read, so it is completed with the germline J gene. V usage is TRBV20-1 and J usage is TRBJ2-1; 10 nucleotides match TRBD2. Germline V gene data show CDR1 as DFQATT and CDR2 as SNEGSKA (reference sequence). CDR3 length: 15 amino acids. After removal of 6 bases from V and 1 base from J, the junction contained 6 bases not matched to a gene. This CDR3 reads CSAPSGRSSYNEQFF. The CDR3 DNA, read in part, is TGCAGTGCCCCTAGCGGGAGAAGTTCCTACAATGAG.

Of note for this clone: The CDR3 end is not reached by the read, which stops 3 residues before it; the germline J gene fills it in. This sample includes further DNA sequences coding for the same CDR3. V usage is TRBV6-1 and J usage is TRBJ2-7; D might be TRBD1 (5 bases). V shed 3 bases and J shed 3 bases, with 15 bases lying between them. There are 15 residues in the CDR3. CDR1 and CDR2 from the germline V gene are MNHNS and SASEGT. The sequenced CDR3 bases are TGTGCCAGCAGTGAGGTACGACAGATAAACTACGAG. Its protein product is CASSEVRQINYE. The CDR3 in its entirety is CASSEVRQINYEQYF.

A word on this clone: From the germline J gene comes the end of the CDR3, since the read stops 3 residues before it. The rearrangement uses TRBV20-1 and TRBJ2-1; TRBD2 agrees at 14 bases. The V gene's germline CDR1 is DFQATT and CDR2 SNEGSKA (reference sequence). The CDR3 loop spans 14 amino acids. J lost 9 bases, V lost 4 bases, and 5 bases had no gene match. The sequenced CDR3 bases are TGCAGTGCTAATGAGGGACTAGCGGGAGTTGAG. Translation: CSANEGLAGVE. The CDR3 in its entirety is CSANEGLAGVEQFF.

As regards this clone: Read data end 3 residues before the CDR3 end; the end is taken from the germline J gene. J is TRBJ1-1 and V is TRBV30; tentatively, D is TRBD1 (6 bases). Trimming stripped 0 bases from V and 5 bases from J, with 16 bases between. Germline CDR1 GTSNPN, CDR2 SVGIG (reference sequence). The CDR3 is 15 residues long. The CDR3 bases that were read are TGTGCCTGGAGTGTAAGGGACATTAGGGGGACTGAA. This encodes CAWSVRDIRGTE. The full CDR3 protein reads CAWSVRDIRGTEAFF.

Comments on this clone: The sequenced fragment ends 3 residues before the CDR3 boundary, so the rest is inferred from the germline J gene. The chain has TRBV28 and TRBJ2-2, with TRBD1 matching 7 bases. Per germline, CDR1 MDHEN and CDR2 SYDVKM. V lost 9 bases and J lost 4; bases outside the gene matches: 5. The CDR3 consists of 13 residues. The CDR3 bases that were read are TGTGCCAGTGACAGGGTAGGCACCGGGGAG. As protein: CASDRVGTGE. The entire CDR3 protein is CASDRVGTGELFF.

Remarks on this clone: The read is 3 residues too short to cover the CDR3 end, so that end is filled in from the germline J gene. The chain carries TRBV5-6 and TRBJ2-3; weak D call: TRBD1 (5 bases). Per the germline V gene, CDR1 is SGHDT and CDR2 is YYEEEE. Trimming left V 0 bases short and J 3 bases short, with 11 bases between. The CDR3 has 15 residues. The CDR3 bases that were read are TGTGCCAGCAGCTTGGGGAGTACAGGTACAGATACG. Translation: CASSLGSTGTDT. The entire CDR3 protein reads CASSLGSTGTDTQYF. Looking up the rest from reference TRBV5-6 and TRBJ2-3 gives the full variable domain: DAGVTQSPTHLIKTRGQQVTLRCSPKSGHDTVSWYQQALGQGPQFIFQYYEEEERQRGNFPDRFSGHQFPNYSSELNVNALLLGDSALYLCASSLGSTGTDTQYFGPGTRLTVL.

Of note for this clone: The read ends 3 residues early relative to the CDR3; the germline J gene fills the gap. V usage is TRBV6-2 or TRBV6-3 and J usage is TRBJ1-2, with D tentatively TRBD1 (5 bases). CDR3 length equals 14 residues. Germline values: CDR1 MNHEY, CDR2 SVGEGT. V was pared by 6 bases and J by 1 base, with 12 bases between. The sequenced part of the CDR3 DNA is TGTGCCAGCAGACCTTTGACAGTTAACTATGGC. Translating gives CASRPLTVNYG. The complete CDR3 protein is CASRPLTVNYGYTF.